The clone carrying this T cell receptor (beta chain) is a singleton in its sample. Its antigen is undetermined. This specimen belongs to a study of graft-versus-host responses after intestinal transplantation. In the study overall: Every one of the recipients received anti-thymocyte globulin induction and afterwards took tacrolimus and steroids for around 3 years. Overall study results and limits: High graft-versus-host to host-versus-graft T cell clonal ratios marked allografts of patients with graft-donor macrochimerism. Among recipient marrow samples, GvH clones were found; some appeared first in ileum or blood. Peak circulating GvH clone levels tracked with early post-transplant HvG declines.

Clones were read by immunoSEQ multiplex PCR, and TCRdb kept only the in-frame ones, dropping some. The repertoire holds about 70,000 clones, with about 90% as singletons. V was cut by 4 bases and J by 7 bases, with 18 bases left in between. The CDR3 length is 15 residues. Germline V gene sequence: CDR1 PRHDT, CDR2 FYEKMQ (reference sequence). The clonotype originates from a human donor who received an intestinal transplant. This sequence joins TRBV13 and TRBJ2-3; D is perhaps TRBD2 (6 bases). Sequenced here: unstimulated CD8+ T cells sorted from spleen or lymph node cells, sampled before intestinal transplant. CDR3 in amino acids: CASSSALARAHTQYF. DNA of the CDR3: TGTGCCAGCAGCTCTGCTCTAGCGAGGGCCCATACGCAGTATTTT.